Below, 2 T cell receptor beta chains from the same sample are listed, as sequenced in a study of cytotoxic CD8 clonotypes in ibrutinib-treated CLL. Here immunoSEQ multiplex PCR was the method, and the copy in TCRdb shows in-frame clones only, minus some. The table has some 350,000 clones, over 55% seen once. This sample comprised PBMCs, obtained after 36 months of ibrutinib treatment. These receptors were taken from a human donor with chronic lymphocytic leukemia.

This chain joins TRBV5-1 and TRBJ2-3; D is uncertain. Germline CDR1 and CDR2: SGHRS and YFSETQ. CDR3 length equals 13 residues. V lost 4 bases to trimming and J lost 2 bases, with 8 bases between them. The CDR3 DNA is TGCGCCAGCAGCGCGGACCTCACAGATACGCAGTATTTT. This translates into CASSADLTDTQYF.

There are a few counts of this clone. The V gene is TRBV27, the J gene TRBJ2-7; no clear D. CDR3 size: 16 residues. The ends were cut back, 0 bases at V and 1 base at J, with 13 bases in the middle. Per the germline V gene, CDR1 is MNHEY and CDR2 is SMNVEV (reference sequence). The CDR3 DNA reads as TGTGCCAGCAGTTTATCGTGGCCAGACTTTTCCTACGAGCAGTACTTC. Amino acid sequence: CASSLSWPDFSYEQYF.